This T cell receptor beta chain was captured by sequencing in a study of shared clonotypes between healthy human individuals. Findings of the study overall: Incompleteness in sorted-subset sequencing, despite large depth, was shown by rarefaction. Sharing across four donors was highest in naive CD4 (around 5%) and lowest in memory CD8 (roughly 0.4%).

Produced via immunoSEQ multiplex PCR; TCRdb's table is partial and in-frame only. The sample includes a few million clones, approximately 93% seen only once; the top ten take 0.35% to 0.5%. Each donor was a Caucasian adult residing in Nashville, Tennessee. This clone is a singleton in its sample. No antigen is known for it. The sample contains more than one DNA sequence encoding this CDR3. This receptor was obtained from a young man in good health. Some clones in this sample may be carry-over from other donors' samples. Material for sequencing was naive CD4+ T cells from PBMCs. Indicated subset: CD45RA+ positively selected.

The CDR3 protein is CASSSGTSASYEQYF. As DNA, the CDR3 is TGCGCCAGCAGCTCCGGGACTAGCGCATCCTACGAGCAGTACTTC. The chain is built from TRBV5-1 and TRBJ2-7; 10 positions match TRBD2. Unmatched junction bases numbered 4, after V lost 3 bases and J lost 1 base. The CDR3 is 15 amino acids. The germline V gene encodes CDR1 SGHRS and CDR2 YFSETQ.